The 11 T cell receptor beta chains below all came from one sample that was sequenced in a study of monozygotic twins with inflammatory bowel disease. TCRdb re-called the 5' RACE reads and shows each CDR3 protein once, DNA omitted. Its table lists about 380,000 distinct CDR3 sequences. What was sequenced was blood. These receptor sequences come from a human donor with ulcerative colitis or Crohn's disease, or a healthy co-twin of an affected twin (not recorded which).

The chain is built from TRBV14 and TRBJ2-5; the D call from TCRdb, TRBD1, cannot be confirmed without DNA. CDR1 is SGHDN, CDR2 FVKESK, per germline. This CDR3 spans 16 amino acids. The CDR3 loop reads CASSRDSREYQETQYF.

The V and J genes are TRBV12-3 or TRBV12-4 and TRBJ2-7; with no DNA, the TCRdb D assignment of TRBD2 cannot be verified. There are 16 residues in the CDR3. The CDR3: CASSSGLAGVTYEQYF.

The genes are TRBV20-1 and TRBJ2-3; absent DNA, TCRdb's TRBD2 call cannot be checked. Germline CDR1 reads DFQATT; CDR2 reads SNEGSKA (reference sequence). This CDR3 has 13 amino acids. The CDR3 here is CSALRDFTDTQYF.

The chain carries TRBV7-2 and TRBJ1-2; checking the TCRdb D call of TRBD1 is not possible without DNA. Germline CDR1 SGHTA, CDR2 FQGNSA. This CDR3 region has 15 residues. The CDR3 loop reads CASSLAGQGFYGYTF. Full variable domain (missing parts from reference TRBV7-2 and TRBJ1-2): GAGVSQSPSNKVTEKGKDVELRCDPISGHTALYWYRQSLGQGLEFLIYFQGNSAPDKSGLPSDRFSAERTGGSVSTLTIQRTQQEDSAVYLCASSLAGQGFYGYTFGSGTRLTVV.

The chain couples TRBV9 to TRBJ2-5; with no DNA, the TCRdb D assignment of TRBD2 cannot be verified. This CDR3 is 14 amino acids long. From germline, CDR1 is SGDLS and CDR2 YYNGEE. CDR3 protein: CASSVLAGQETQYF.

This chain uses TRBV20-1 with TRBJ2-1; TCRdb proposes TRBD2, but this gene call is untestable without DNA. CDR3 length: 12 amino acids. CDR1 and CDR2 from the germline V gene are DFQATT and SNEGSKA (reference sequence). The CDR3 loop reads CSARGVRDEQFF.

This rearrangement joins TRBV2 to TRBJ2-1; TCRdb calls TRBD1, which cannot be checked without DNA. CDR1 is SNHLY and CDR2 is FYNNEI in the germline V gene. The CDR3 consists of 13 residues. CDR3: CASSIDRVNEQFF. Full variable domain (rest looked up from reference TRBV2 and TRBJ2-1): EPEVTQTPSHQVTQMGQEVILRCVPISNHLYFYWYRQILGQKVEFLVSFYNNEISEKSEIFDDQFSVERPDGSNFTLKIRSTKLEDSAMYFCASSIDRVNEQFFGPGTRLTVL.

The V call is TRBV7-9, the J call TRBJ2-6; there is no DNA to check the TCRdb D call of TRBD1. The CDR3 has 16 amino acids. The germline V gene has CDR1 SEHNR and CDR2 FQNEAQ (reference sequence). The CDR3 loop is CASSLEVAGEANVLTF. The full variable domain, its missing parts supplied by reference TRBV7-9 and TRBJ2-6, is DTGVSQNPRHKITKRGQNVTFRCDPISEHNRLYWYRQTLGQGPEFLTYFQNEAQLEKSRLLSDRFSAERPKGSFSTLEIQRTEQGDSAMYLCASSLEVAGEANVLTFGAGSRLTVL.

This CDR3 reads CSPYGRGNTEAFF. The chain is built from TRBV20-1 and TRBJ1-1. The CDR3 contains 13 residues. CDR1 and CDR2 (germline): DFQATT, SNEGSKA (reference sequence).

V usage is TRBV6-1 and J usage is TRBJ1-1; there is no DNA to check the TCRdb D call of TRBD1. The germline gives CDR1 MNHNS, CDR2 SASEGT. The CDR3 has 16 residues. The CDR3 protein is CASSTDRVKGITEAFF.

The CDR3: CASSPLGQGDREINGYTF. V gene TRBV25-1 combines with J gene TRBJ1-2; TCRdb's assignment of TRBD1 cannot be checked, as there is no DNA. This CDR3 is built from 18 residues. Germline CDR1 MGHDK, CDR2 SYGVNS.